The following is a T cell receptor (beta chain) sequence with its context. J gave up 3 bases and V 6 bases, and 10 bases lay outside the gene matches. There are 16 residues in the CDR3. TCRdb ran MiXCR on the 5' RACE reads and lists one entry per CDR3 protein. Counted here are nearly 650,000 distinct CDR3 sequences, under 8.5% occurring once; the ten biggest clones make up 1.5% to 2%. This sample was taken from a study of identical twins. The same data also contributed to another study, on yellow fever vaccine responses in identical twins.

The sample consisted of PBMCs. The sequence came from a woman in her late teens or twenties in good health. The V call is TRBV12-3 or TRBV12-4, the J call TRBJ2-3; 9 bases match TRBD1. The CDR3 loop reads CASRPGQGSSTDTQYF. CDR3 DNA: TGTGCCAGCAGACCTGGACAGGGGTCTTCAACAGATACGCAGTATTTT.